The entry below describes one T cell receptor (beta chain). This sample is part of a study of blood T cells in healthy people across ages. CDR3 length: 14 amino acids. CDR1 SGHDT and CDR2 YYEEEE come from the germline V gene. With 4 bases clipped from V and 4 bases from J, the junction kept 7 bases outside the gene matches. A second about 6 to 12 cycle PCR used barcoded and J-beta primers. A single record per CDR3 protein comes from TCRdb applying MiXCR to the 5' RACE reads. Of fewer than 900,000 distinct CDR3 sequences in the sample, 30% to 45% are singletons; the top ten hold roughly 13%. This chain links TRBV5-6 with TRBJ1-1; TRBD1 matches at 7 bases. The sample taken for sequencing was blood. The TCR sequence derives from a man aged 18 to 29 in good health. CDR3 sequence (DNA): TGTGCCAGCAGCACGGGACAGCGCGGCACTGAAGCTTTCTTT. This encodes CASSTGQRGTEAFF.